This TCR beta chain was identified during a study of human T cells and chemical hapten exposure. TCRdb called the 5' RACE reads again in MiXCR, with one record for every CDR3 protein. The sample includes tens of thousands of distinct CDR3 sequences, about 8% of them seen just once. This clonotype was counted only a few times. The germline CDR1 and CDR2 sequences are SGHTA and FQGNSA. The CDR3 consists of 15 residues. Trimming cost V 3 bases and J 5 bases, with 16 bases left between them. From whole blood left unfractionated, total RNA was extracted. V usage is TRBV7-2 and J usage is TRBJ1-2; TRBD1 is a possible D gene (6 bases). The origin of this receptor is a male donor in good health. The CDR3 reads CASSFQGRAEYGYTF. The DNA of the CDR3 is TGTGCCAGCAGCTTCCAGGGGCGGGCAGAATATGGCTACACCTTC.